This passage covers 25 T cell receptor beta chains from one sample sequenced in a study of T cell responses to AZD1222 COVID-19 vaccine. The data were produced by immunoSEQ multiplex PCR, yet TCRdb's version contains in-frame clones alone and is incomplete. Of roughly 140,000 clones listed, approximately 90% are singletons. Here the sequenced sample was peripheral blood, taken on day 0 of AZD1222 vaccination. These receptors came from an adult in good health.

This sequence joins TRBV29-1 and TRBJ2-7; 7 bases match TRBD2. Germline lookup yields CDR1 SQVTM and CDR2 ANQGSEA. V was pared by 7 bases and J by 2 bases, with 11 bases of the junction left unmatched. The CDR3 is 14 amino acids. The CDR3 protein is CSGFLAGNTYEQYF. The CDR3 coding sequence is TGCAGCGGGTTTTTAGCGGGCAATACCTACGAGCAGTACTTC.

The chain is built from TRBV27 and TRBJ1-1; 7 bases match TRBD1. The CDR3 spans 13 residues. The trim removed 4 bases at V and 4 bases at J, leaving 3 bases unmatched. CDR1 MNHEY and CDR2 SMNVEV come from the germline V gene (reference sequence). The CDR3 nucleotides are TGTGCCAGCAGTTACAGGGGCTTCACTGAAGCTTTCTTT. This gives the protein CASSYRGFTEAFF.

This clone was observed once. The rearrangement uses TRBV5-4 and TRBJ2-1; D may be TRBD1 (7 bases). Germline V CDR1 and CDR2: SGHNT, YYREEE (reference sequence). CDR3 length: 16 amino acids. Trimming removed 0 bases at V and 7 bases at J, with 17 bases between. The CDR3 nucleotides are TGTGCCAGCAGCTTGGGGGGACAGCGGGTGACAAATGAGCAGTTCTTC. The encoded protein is CASSLGGQRVTNEQFF.

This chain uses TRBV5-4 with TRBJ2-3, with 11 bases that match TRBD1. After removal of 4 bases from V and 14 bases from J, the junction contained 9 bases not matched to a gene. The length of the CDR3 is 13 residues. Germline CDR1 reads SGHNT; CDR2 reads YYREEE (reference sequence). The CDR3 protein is CASSPGWGTGGYF. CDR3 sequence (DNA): TGTGCCAGCAGCCCCGGGTGGGGGACAGGGGGGTATTTT.

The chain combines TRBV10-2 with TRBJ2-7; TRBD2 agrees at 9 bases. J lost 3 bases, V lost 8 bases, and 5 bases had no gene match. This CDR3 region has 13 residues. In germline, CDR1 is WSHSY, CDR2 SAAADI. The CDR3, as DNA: TGCGCCAGCTCCTCTAGCGGGGTCTACGAGCAGTACTTC. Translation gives CASSSSGVYEQYF.

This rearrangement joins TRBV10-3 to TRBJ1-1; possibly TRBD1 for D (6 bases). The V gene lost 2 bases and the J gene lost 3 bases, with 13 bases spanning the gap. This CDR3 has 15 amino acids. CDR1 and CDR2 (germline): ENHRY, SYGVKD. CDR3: CAISERLGQDTEAFF. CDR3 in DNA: TGTGCCATCAGTGAGAGATTGGGACAAGACACTGAAGCTTTCTTT.

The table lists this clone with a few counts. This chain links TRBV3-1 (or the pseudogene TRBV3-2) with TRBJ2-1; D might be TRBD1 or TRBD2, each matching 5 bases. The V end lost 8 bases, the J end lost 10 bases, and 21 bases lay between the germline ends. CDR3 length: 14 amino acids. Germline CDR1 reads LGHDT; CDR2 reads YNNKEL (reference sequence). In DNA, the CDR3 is TGTGCCAGCGCGGGCAGGGTTTATCAAGGCGAGCAGTTCTTC. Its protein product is CASAGRVYQGEQFF.

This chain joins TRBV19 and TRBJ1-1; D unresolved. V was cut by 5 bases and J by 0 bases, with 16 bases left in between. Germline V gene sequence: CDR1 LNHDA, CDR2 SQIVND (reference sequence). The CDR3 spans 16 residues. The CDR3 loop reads CASSGVRSGLNTEAFF. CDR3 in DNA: TGTGCCAGTAGTGGGGTCCGCTCGGGGTTGAACACTGAAGCTTTCTTT.

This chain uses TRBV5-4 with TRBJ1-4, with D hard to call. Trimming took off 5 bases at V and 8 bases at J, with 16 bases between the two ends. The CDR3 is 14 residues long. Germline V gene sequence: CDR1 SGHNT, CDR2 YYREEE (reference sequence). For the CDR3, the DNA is TGTGCCAGCAGTCCGGGCGGGAGGCGGGAAAAACTGTTTTTT. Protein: CASSPGGRREKLFF.

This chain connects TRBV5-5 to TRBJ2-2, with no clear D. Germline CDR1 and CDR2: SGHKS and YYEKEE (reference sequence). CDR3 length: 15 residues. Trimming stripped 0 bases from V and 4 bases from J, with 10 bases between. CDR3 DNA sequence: TGTGCCAGCAGCTTGGTTGGCAGGCTCACCGGGGAGCTGTTTTTT. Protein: CASSLVGRLTGELFF.

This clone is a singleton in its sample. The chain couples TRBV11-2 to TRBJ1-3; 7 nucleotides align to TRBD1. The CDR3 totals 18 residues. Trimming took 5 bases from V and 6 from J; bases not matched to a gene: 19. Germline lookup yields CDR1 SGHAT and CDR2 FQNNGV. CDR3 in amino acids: CASSTRAAQTGRINTIYF. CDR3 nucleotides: TGTGCCAGCAGCACTCGCGCCGCGCAGACAGGGAGGATAAACACCATATATTTT.

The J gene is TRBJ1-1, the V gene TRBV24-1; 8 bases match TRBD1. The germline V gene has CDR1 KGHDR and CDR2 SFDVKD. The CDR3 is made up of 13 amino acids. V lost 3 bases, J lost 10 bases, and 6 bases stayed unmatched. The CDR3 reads CATSDPDRELAFF. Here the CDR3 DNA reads TGTGCCACCAGTGATCCGGACAGGGAGTTAGCTTTCTTT.

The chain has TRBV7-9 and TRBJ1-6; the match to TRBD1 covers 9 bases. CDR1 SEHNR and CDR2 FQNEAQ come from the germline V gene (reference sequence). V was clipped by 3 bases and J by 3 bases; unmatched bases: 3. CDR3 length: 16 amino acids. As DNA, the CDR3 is TGTGCCAGCAGCTTCGGGACAGGGTTCTATAATTCACCCCTCCACTTT. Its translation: CASSFGTGFYNSPLHF.

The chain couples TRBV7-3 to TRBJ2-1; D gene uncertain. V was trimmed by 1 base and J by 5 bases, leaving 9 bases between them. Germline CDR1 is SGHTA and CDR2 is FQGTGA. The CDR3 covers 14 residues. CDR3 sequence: CASSLSGGDNEQFF. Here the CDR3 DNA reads TGTGCCAGCAGCTTAAGTGGTGGGGACAATGAGCAGTTCTTC.

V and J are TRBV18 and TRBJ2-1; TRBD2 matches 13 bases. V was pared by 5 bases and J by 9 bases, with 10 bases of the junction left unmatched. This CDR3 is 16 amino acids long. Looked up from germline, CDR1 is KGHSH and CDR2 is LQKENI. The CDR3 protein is CASSSRLAGGRGEQFF. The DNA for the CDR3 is TGTGCCAGCTCATCACGACTAGCGGGGGGCCGGGGTGAGCAGTTCTTC.

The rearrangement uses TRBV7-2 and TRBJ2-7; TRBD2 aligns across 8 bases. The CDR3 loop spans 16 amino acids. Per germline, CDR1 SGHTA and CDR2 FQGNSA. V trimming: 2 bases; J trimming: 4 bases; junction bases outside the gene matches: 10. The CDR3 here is CASSLNPSGGRYEQYF. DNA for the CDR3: TGTGCCAGCAGCTTAAACCCCAGCGGGGGTCGGTACGAGCAGTACTTC.

CDR3 loop: CAWSARLDQPQHF. CDR3 bases: TGTGCCTGGAGCGCCCGGTTAGATCAGCCCCAGCATTTT. V gene TRBV30 combines with J gene TRBJ1-5, with D hard to call. Germline V gene data show CDR1 as GTSNPN and CDR2 as SVGIG (reference sequence). V was clipped by 3 bases and J by 5 bases, with 11 bases between them. The CDR3 sequence is 13 residues long.

The CDR3 protein is CASSLWGGATDTQYF. The CDR3 bases are TGTGCCAGCAGCTTATGGGGAGGGGCCACAGATACGCAGTATTTT. The V gene is TRBV7-2, the J gene TRBJ2-3; 7 bases line up with TRBD2. The germline gives CDR1 SGHTA, CDR2 FQGNSA. V gave up 2 bases and J gave up 2 bases; unmatched junction bases: 4. This CDR3 spans 15 amino acids. The full variable domain, with the rest looked up from reference TRBV7-2 and TRBJ2-3, is GAGVSQSPSNKVTEKGKDVELRCDPISGHTALYWYRQSLGQGLEFLIYFQGNSAPDKSGLPSDRFSAERTGGSVSTLTIQRTQQEDSAVYLCASSLWGGATDTQYFGPGTRLTVL.

The CDR3 DNA follows: TGTGCCAGCAGCACCTGGACAGGGGGCGCCCTGGGTGGCTACACCTTC. This sequence encodes CASSTWTGGALGGYTF. This chain joins TRBV5-4 and TRBJ1-2, with 11 nucleotides matching TRBD1. J lost 7 bases, V lost 4 bases, and 12 bases had no gene match. The CDR3 has 16 residues. Looked up from germline, CDR1 is SGHNT and CDR2 is YYREEE (reference sequence).

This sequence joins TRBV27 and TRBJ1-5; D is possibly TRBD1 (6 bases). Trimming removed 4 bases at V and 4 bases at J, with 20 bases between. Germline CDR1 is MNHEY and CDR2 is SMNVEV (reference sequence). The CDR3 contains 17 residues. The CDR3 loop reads CASSSQVTQGRNQPQHF. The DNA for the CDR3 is TGTGCCAGCAGTTCGCAAGTAACACAGGGTCGGAATCAGCCCCAGCATTTT.

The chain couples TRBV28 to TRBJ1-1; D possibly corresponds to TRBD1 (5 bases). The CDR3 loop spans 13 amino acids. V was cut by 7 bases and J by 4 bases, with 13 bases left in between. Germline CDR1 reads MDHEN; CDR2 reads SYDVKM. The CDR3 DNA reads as TGTGCCAGCACCCTCGCGGGGACCACTGAAGCTTTCTTT. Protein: CASTLAGTTEAFF.

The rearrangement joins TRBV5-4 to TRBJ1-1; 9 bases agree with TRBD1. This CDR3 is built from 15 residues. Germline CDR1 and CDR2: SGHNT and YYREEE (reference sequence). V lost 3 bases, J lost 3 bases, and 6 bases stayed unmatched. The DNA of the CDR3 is TGTGCCAGCAGCTCGAGACAGGGGGTCCACACTGAAGCTTTCTTT. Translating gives CASSSRQGVHTEAFF.

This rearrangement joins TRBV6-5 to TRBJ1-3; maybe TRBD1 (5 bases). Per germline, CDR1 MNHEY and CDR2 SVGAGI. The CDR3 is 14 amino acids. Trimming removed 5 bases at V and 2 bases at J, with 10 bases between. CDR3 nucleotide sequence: TGTGCCAGCAGTCTCGGGACCCCTGGAAACACCATATATTTT. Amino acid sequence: CASSLGTPGNTIYF.

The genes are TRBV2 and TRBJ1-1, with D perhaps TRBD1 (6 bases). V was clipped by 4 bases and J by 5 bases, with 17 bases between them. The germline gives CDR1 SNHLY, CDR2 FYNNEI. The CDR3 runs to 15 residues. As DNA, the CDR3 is TGTGCCAGCAGTGCTGAAAGTGGGGGCCGGACTGAAGCTTTCTTT. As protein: CASSAESGGRTEAFF.

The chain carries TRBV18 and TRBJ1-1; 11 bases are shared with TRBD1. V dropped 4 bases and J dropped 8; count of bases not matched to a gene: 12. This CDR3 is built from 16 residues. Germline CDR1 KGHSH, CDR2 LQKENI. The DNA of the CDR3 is TGTGCCAGCTCACAATCTTCCGGGACAGGGGGAATCGAAGCTTTCTTT. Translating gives CASSQSSGTGGIEAFF.